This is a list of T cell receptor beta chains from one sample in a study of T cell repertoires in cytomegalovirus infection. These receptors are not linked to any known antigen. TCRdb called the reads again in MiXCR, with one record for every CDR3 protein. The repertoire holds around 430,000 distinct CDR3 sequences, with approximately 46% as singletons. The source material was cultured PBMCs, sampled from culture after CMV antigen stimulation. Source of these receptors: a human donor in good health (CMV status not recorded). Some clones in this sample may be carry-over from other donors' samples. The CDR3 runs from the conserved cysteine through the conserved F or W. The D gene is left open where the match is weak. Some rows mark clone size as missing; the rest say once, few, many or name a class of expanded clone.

TGTGCCAGCAGCCAGGACAGGTACACTGAAGCTTTCTTT CASSQDRYTEAFF TRBJ1-1 few TRBD1 TRBV12-3/TRBV12-4
TGTGCCAGCGGACAACTGTACCAAGAGACCCAGTACTTC CASGQLYQETQYF TRBJ2-5 - - TRBV6-1
TGTGCCAGCAGCACCCAGAATGGGGATGAGCAGTTCTTC CASSTQNGDEQFF TRBJ2-1 - - TRBV7-9
TGTGCCAGCAGCTTGCCGGGACTAGCGGGCTACGAGCAGTACTTC CASSLPGLAGYEQYF TRBJ2-7 - TRBD2 TRBV5-5
TGTGCCAGTAGGGGACAGGGGAGACGCGAAGCTTTCTTT CASRGQGRREAFF TRBJ1-1 few TRBD1 TRBV19
TGTGCCAGCAGTATTGCAGGGGGCGAGAATCAGCCCCAGCATTTT CASSIAGGENQPQHF TRBJ1-5 - TRBD1 TRBV12-3/TRBV12-4
TGTGCCAGCTTCCGGGTCCCCACAGATACGCAGTATTTT CASFRVPTDTQYF TRBJ2-3 few - TRBV6-1
TGTGCCAGCAGAAAGGGACTAGCGGGGGTCCAAGGTAATGAGCAGTTCTTC CASRKGLAGVQGNEQFF TRBJ2-1 - TRBD2 TRBV7-8
TGTGCCAGCAGCCCTAACAGCTGGGGACAAAGTAACACTGAAGCTTTCTTT CASSPNSWGQSNTEAFF TRBJ1-1 - - TRBV7-6
TGTGCCAGCAGCTTGTTAATGGGGATATACGTGAACACTGAAGCTTTCTTT CASSLLMGIYVNTEAFF TRBJ1-1 - - TRBV5-5
TGTGCCAGCAGAACAGGGGGTATCCAAGAGACCCAGTACTTC CASRTGGIQETQYF TRBJ2-5 - TRBD1 TRBV6-6
TGTGCCAGCAGCTTAGCGCTCACGGGCACCGGGGAGCTGTTTTTT CASSLALTGTGELFF TRBJ2-2 - - TRBV7-8
TGTGCCAGCAGCCCTACTAGCGAGGAGACCCAGTACTTC CASSPTSEETQYF TRBJ2-5 - TRBD2 TRBV7-6
TGTGCCAGCAGCTCCGGGGAGGGGCAGGGACGATCCTACGAGCAGTACTTC CASSSGEGQGRSYEQYF TRBJ2-7 - TRBD2 TRBV5-4
TGTGCCAGCATTCAGGAGATGGGGGAGCCCCAGCATTTT CASIQEMGEPQHF TRBJ1-5 few - TRBV2
TGCGCCAGCAGCCAAGATAGGCTAGCGAACACCGGGGAGCTGTTTTTT CASSQDRLANTGELFF TRBJ2-2 few - TRBV4-3
TGTGCCAGCAGCTTACTCGGGACTAGAGGAAAGACCCAGTACTTC CASSLLGTRGKTQYF TRBJ2-5 few TRBD2 TRBV7-8
TGTGCCAGCAAAATGGGAGGAGGCACTGAAGCTTTCTTT CASKMGGGTEAFF TRBJ1-1 few - TRBV6-1
TGTGCCATCGGGGGGCAGGCCGTATCCGGGGAGCTGTTTTTT CAIGGQAVSGELFF TRBJ2-2 once - TRBV10-3
TGTGCCAGTAGTCCCCCTGTTAAGGGGGCACCCCTCCACTTT CASSPPVKGAPLHF TRBJ1-6 few - TRBV19
TGCGCCAGCAGCCCCACCCCGGGACTAATCCAAGAGACCCAGTACTTC CASSPTPGLIQETQYF TRBJ2-5 few TRBD2 TRBV4-1
TGTGCCAGCAGTCGTCCGGGACGAATTCAGAATGAGCAGTTCTTC CASSRPGRIQNEQFF TRBJ2-1 - - TRBV6-5
TGTGCAGCCTCTAACCCCAGGGTAAACGAGCAGTACTTC CAASNPRVNEQYF TRBJ2-7 - - TRBV27
TGTGCCAGTAGTCGGGCAGACCTTCGTGGGCAGTTCTTC CASSRADLRGQFF TRBJ2-1 - - TRBV19
TGTGCCAGCAGCTTAACGCGGGGGAATGAAAAACTGTTTTTT CASSLTRGNEKLFF TRBJ1-4 few - TRBV7-6
TGTGCCAGCACCCCAAGGGCAGGATACGAGCAGTACTTC CASTPRAGYEQYF TRBJ2-7 - - TRBV6-1
TGTGCCAGCAGCTTTAGACAGGGGCACTCTGGAAACACCATATATTTT CASSFRQGHSGNTIYF TRBJ1-3 - TRBD1 TRBV7-8
TGTGCCAGCAGCGGGGCCTTATACGAGCAGTACTTC CASSGALYEQYF TRBJ2-7 - - TRBV2
TGTGCCAGCAGTCAACGACTAGCGGATTACAATGAGCAGTTCTTC CASSQRLADYNEQFF TRBJ2-1 - TRBD2 TRBV11-2
TGTGCCAGCAGCCTAGCGGGGGAAGTCACAGATACGCAGTATTTT CASSLAGEVTDTQYF TRBJ2-3 few TRBD2 TRBV7-8
TGCGCCAGCAGCCTCCAAATGACAGGGGGGAATGAAAAACTGTTTTTT CASSLQMTGGNEKLFF TRBJ1-4 - TRBD1 TRBV4-1
TGTGCCAGCAGCCCCTCGCGAGTTGTCACCGGGGAGCTGTTTTTT CASSPSRVVTGELFF TRBJ2-2 few - TRBV7-2
TGTGCCAGCAGCTCTCATATGGGCTCTGGAAACACCATATATTTT CASSSHMGSGNTIYF TRBJ1-3 many - TRBV7-6
TGTGCCAGCAGTGTTTCAATTAACACCGGGGAGCTGTTTTTT CASSVSINTGELFF TRBJ2-2 - - TRBV2
TGTGCCACCCTCAGGCGAGGGGGCAACTACGAGCAGTACTTC CATLRRGGNYEQYF TRBJ2-7 - TRBD1 TRBV6-1
TGTGCCAGCAGCTTCACAGGGGTCCAAGAGACCCAGTACTTC CASSFTGVQETQYF TRBJ2-5 many TRBD1 TRBV7-2
TGTGCCAGCAGCCGCTCGCAGCGGCTCACCGGGGAGCTGTTTTTT CASSRSQRLTGELFF TRBJ2-2 few - TRBV7-2
TGTGCCAGCAGCTTAGGTGTGGCACCCACTGAAGCTTTCTTT CASSLGVAPTEAFF TRBJ1-1 many - TRBV7-2
TGTGCCAGCAGGGAGGGGGGAGGCTACACCTTC CASREGGGYTF TRBJ1-2 - - TRBV27
TGTGCCAGCAGTTCATTAGATAGCTACGAGCAGTACTTC CASSSLDSYEQYF TRBJ2-7 - - TRBV27
TGTGCCAGCAGTGAAGCGCTTGCCGAGCAGTACTTC CASSEALAEQYF TRBJ2-7 few - TRBV2
TGTGCCAGTAGTATAGGTCAGGGTTGGACTGAAGCTTTCTTT CASSIGQGWTEAFF TRBJ1-1 - - TRBV19
TGCGCCAGTTCGACCCAGACAGGGGGCGCAGAAAACTATGGCTACACCTTC CASSTQTGGAENYGYTF TRBJ1-2 - TRBD1 TRBV4-1
TGTGCTAGTGGTTTCCTAGGGGGAGGGAGGAACACTGAAGCTTTCTTT CASGFLGGGRNTEAFF TRBJ1-1 - - TRBV12-5
TGTGCCACCAGCGGGACAGGGGGGAGTTTGGCAGATACGCAGTATTTT CATSGTGGSLADTQYF TRBJ2-3 few TRBD1 TRBV15
TGTGCCAGCAGCTACCGGGACAGGGTCGGCAATTCACCCCTCCACTTT CASSYRDRVGNSPLHF TRBJ1-6 - TRBD1 TRBV5-8
TGTGCCAGCAGCTTAGTAGCGGGGGGTTACGAGCAGTACTTC CASSLVAGGYEQYF TRBJ2-7 many TRBD2 TRBV7-2
TGTGCCAGCTCACCACAGGGGCGGGAGGTGACAGATACGCAGTATTTT CASSPQGREVTDTQYF TRBJ2-3 - TRBD2 TRBV18
TGTGCCACCAGCAGAGTGAGGTCGGGGGGAACTGAAGCTTTCTTT CATSRVRSGGTEAFF TRBJ1-1 once - TRBV15
TGTGCCAGCAGCTTGTTTTTAAGGACAGATACGCAGTATTTT CASSLFLRTDTQYF TRBJ2-3 once - TRBV5-6
TGTGCTAGTGGTTTTTCCGGGCGAACTGAAGCTTTCTTT CASGFSGRTEAFF TRBJ1-1 - - TRBV12-5
TGTGCCAGCAGTTACAGGGTAGAATCACCCCTCCACTTT CASSYRVESPLHF TRBJ1-6 - - TRBV12-3/TRBV12-4
TGTGCCAGCAGTCAAGGACTAGAAATTGATGAGCAGTTCTTC CASSQGLEIDEQFF TRBJ2-1 - TRBD2 TRBV6-2/TRBV6-3
TGTGCCAGCAGCTTAGGTGAAACCAAGCAGCGGGGTGAGCAGTTCTTC CASSLGETKQRGEQFF TRBJ2-1 few TRBD2 TRBV7-6
TGTGCCAGTGGGACGGATAATCAGCCCCAGCATTTT CASGTDNQPQHF TRBJ1-5 few - TRBV6-1
TGTGCCAGCAGAAAAGACAGGGCTTACGGCGAGCAGTACTTC CASRKDRAYGEQYF TRBJ2-7 - TRBD1 TRBV4-2
TGTGCCAGCAGCTTAACGACAGGGGGATACCAAAACATTCAGTACTTC CASSLTTGGYQNIQYF TRBJ2-4 - TRBD1 TRBV11-2
TGTGCCAGCAGCCCGATGGGGGGACACACAGATACGCAGTATTTT CASSPMGGHTDTQYF TRBJ2-3 - - TRBV7-9
TGTGCCAGCAGCTTAGCGCTGATAGGGGAGCAGTACTTC CASSLALIGEQYF TRBJ2-7 few - TRBV7-9